This entry lists 12 T cell receptor beta chains sequenced from one sample in a study of T-cell memory formation after mild COVID-19. TCRdb reprocessed the 5' RACE reads with MiXCR, giving one entry per CDR3 protein. The sample lists about 440,000 distinct CDR3 sequences, 20% occurring once. The source material was PBMCs or a T cell subset sorted from them (not recorded which). Every receptor here comes from an adult woman who had mild COVID-19 (a few samples of this study predate the infection). Cell type and time point are not known.

The chain is built from TRBV6-2 or TRBV6-3 and TRBJ2-1, with 7 positions matching TRBD2. Germline assignment: CDR1 MNHEY and CDR2 SVGEGT. CDR3 size: 16 residues. J was trimmed by 0 bases and V by 0 bases; bases with no gene match: 2. The CDR3 nucleotides read TGTGCCAGCAGTTACTCTGGCGGGGGCTCCTACAATGAGCAGTTCTTC. It translates to CASSYSGGGSYNEQFF.

This clonotype was detected only a few times. The chain joins TRBV4-2 to TRBJ2-5; D is ambiguous. There are 19 residues in the CDR3. V was trimmed by 5 bases and J by 0 bases, leaving 25 bases between them. The germline gives CDR1 LGHNA, CDR2 YNFKEQ. The CDR3 region has the DNA TGTGCCAGCAGCTACCAAGAACTCCCGGACCCCACTGACCAAGAGACCCAGTACTTC. It specifies CASSYQELPDPTDQETQYF.

This clonotype was picked up a small number of times. The chain links TRBV12-3 or TRBV12-4 to TRBJ1-1; D is undetermined. The CDR3 is made up of 15 amino acids. Deletions cut 3 bases from V and 3 bases from J, with 14 bases between. The CDR3 here is CASSLLGGRYTEAFF. CDR3 bases: TGTGCCAGCAGTTTGCTGGGAGGACGGTACACTGAAGCTTTCTTT.

This rearrangement joins TRBV6-5 to TRBJ1-1; TRBD1 agrees at 8 bases. The germline V gene encodes CDR1 MNHEY and CDR2 SVGAGI. Trimming took 8 bases from V and 14 from J; bases not matched to a gene: 13. The CDR3 is made up of 12 amino acids. CDR3 residues: CASGPGTGSGFF. CDR3 DNA sequence: TGTGCCAGCGGACCCGGGACAGGCTCCGGGTTCTTT.

CDR3 residues: CASSPETGTYEQYF. Written as DNA, the CDR3 is TGCGCCAGCAGCCCAGAGACAGGGACCTACGAGCAGTACTTC. J is TRBJ2-7 and V is TRBV5-1; TRBD1 agrees at 7 bases. CDR3 length: 14 residues. Per germline, CDR1 SGHRS and CDR2 YFSETQ. The trim removed 4 bases at V and 2 bases at J, leaving 6 bases unmatched.

The chain uses TRBV12-3 or TRBV12-4 and TRBJ1-1; a possible D gene is TRBD1 (5 bases). The CDR3 runs to 12 residues. Trimming pared 3 bases from V and 8 bases from J, leaving 10 bases between. In DNA form, the CDR3 reads TGTGCCAGCAGTTTGAAGCGGGGGGAAGCTTTCTTT. The encoded protein is CASSLKRGEAFF.

The V call is TRBV6-2 or TRBV6-3, the J call TRBJ1-5, with 7 bases that match TRBD1. The trim removed 5 bases at V and 2 bases at J, leaving 12 bases unmatched. There are 17 residues in the CDR3. Germline assignment: CDR1 MNHEY and CDR2 SVGEGT. CDR3 sequence: CASSDHRQGRGNQPQHF. CDR3 in DNA: TGTGCCAGCAGTGACCATCGACAGGGTAGGGGCAATCAGCCCCAGCATTTT.

V is TRBV6-2 or TRBV6-3 and J is TRBJ2-7; D gene ambiguous. Germline V lookup: CDR1 MNHEY, CDR2 SVGEGT. This CDR3 has 16 amino acids. Trimming removed 2 bases at V and 9 bases at J, with 23 bases between. The CDR3: CASSYAPRPLVRWQYF. Here the CDR3 DNA reads TGTGCCAGCAGTTACGCACCAAGACCCCTTGTGAGATGGCAGTACTTC.

The chain links TRBV9 to TRBJ2-1, with D possibly TRBD1 on 5 matching bases. Germline-derived CDR1 and CDR2 are SGDLS and YYNGEE. There are 16 residues in the CDR3. The V and J ends lost 0 bases and 6 bases respectively, with 16 bases between them. The CDR3 DNA reads as TGTGCCAGCAGCGTAGTAGGGCAGTATGGGGCCAATGAGCAGTTCTTC. It yields the protein CASSVVGQYGANEQFF.

The chain links TRBV24-1 to TRBJ2-2, with 10 bases aligning to TRBD2. J was trimmed by 3 bases and V by 4 bases; bases with no gene match: 10. Germline V CDR1 and CDR2: KGHDR, SFDVKD. The CDR3 is 18 amino acids. The CDR3 is CATSDPAGLAGDTGELFF. For the CDR3, the DNA is TGTGCCACCAGTGACCCTGCAGGCCTAGCGGGAGACACCGGGGAGCTGTTTTTT.

The chain employs TRBV7-8 and TRBJ2-3; 9 positions match TRBD1. CDR3 length: 16 amino acids. Germline-derived CDR1 and CDR2 are SGHVS and FQNEAQ. V lost 0 bases to trimming and J lost 10 bases; unmatched junction nucleotides: 11. CDR3: CASSLAGTGLLSAQYF. The CDR3, as DNA: TGTGCCAGCAGCTTAGCCGGGACAGGGCTCCTGTCTGCGCAGTATTTT.

The chain is built from TRBV25-1 and TRBJ2-7; TRBD1 might be the D (6 bases). Trimming pared 2 bases from V and 0 bases from J, leaving 11 bases between. CDR1 MGHDK and CDR2 SYGVNS come from the germline V gene. CDR3 length equals 15 residues. In DNA, the CDR3 is TGTGCCAGCAGTGAAGGCAGGGGAACCTCCTACGAGCAGTACTTC. Translated: CASSEGRGTSYEQYF.